The T cell receptor beta chain under discussion was sequenced for a study of T-cell reconstitution after alpha-beta-depleted transplantation in children. TCRbeta library construction was performed incorporating unique molecular identifiers. MiXCR was run by TCRdb on the PCR reads, yielding one entry per CDR3 protein. The sample carries around 400,000 distinct CDR3 sequences, 11% recorded once. The CDR3 covers 16 residues. CDR1 is SGHDT and CDR2 is YYEEEE in the germline V gene. Germline trimming cut 4 bases from V and 5 bases from J; bases unmatched to any gene: 11. This TCR was recovered from a human donor who donated a stem cell graft to a child with acute myeloid leukemia. This chain connects TRBV5-6 to TRBJ1-5; TRBD1 aligns across 8 bases. Sequenced here: PBMCs from the stem cell graft donor, sampled from the stem cell graft. This CDR3 reads CASSTQGVGVDQPQHF. The CDR3 DNA is TGTGCCAGCAGCACACAGGGGGTAGGGGTCGATCAGCCCCAGCATTTT.